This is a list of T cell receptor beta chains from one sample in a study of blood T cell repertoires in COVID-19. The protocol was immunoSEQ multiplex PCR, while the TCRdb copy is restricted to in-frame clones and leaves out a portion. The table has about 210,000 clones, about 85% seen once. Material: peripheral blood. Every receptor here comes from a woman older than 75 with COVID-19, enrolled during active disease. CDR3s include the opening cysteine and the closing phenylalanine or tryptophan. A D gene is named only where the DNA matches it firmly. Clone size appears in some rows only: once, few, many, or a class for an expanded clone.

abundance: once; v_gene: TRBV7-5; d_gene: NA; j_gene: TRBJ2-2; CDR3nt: TGTGTCAGAAGCCCGGCAGGGGGAGAAACCGGGGAGCTGTTTTTT; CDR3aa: CVRSPAGGETGELFF
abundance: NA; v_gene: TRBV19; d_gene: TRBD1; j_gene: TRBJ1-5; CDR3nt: TGTGCCAGTAGTATAGATCTGGGGACAGGGGGTCAGCCCCAGCATTTT; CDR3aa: CASSIDLGTGGQPQHF
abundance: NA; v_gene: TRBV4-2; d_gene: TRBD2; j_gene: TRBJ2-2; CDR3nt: TGTGCCAGCAGCCAAGACGGGACTAGCGGGGTGGTCGGGGAGCTGTTTTTT; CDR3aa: CASSQDGTSGVVGELFF
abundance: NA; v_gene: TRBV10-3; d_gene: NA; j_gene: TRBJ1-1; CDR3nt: TGTGCCATCATATCTTCACCGGGGGTCACTGAAGCTTTCTTT; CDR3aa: CAIISSPGVTEAFF
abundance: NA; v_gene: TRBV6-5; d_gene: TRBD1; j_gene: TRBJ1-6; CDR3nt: TGTGCCAGCAGAGCAGGGGGCTCCTATAATTCACCCCTCCACTTT; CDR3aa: CASRAGGSYNSPLHF
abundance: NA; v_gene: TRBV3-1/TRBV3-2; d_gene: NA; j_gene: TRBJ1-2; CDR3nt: TGTGCCAGCAGCCAAGATTTTACAGGGAACTATGGCTACACCTTC; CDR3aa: CASSQDFTGNYGYTF
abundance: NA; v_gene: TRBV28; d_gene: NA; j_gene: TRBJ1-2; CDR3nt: TGTGCCAGCAGAACAGCTCTCCCTAACTATGGCTACACCTTC; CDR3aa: CASRTALPNYGYTF
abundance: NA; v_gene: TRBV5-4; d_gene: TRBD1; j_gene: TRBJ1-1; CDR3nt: TGTGCCAGCAGCTCGCAGGGACAGCCGAACACTGAAGCTTTCTTT; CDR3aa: CASSSQGQPNTEAFF
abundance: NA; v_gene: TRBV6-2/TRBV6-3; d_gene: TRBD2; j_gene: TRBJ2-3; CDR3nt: TGTGCCAGCAGTCGCGGGGGGGACAAGCAGTATTTT; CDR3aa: CASSRGGDKQYF
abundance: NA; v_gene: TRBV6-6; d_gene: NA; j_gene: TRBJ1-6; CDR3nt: TGTGCCAGCAGTTACGCCAGCGACTATAATTCACCCCTCCACTTT; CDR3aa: CASSYASDYNSPLHF
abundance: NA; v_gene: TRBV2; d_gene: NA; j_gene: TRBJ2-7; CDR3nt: TGTGCCAGCAGTGCAGAGGCCTTGAGCTCCTACGAGCAGTACTTC; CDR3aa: CASSAEALSSYEQYF
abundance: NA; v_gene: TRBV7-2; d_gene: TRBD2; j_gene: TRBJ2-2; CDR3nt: TGTGCCAGCAGCTTAATTTGGACTAGCGGCACCGGGGAGCTGTTTTTT; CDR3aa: CASSLIWTSGTGELFF
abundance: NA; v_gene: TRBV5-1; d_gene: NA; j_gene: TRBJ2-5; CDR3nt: TGCGCCAGCAGCTTGGCTTTCGACAGACTTGACTTC; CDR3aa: CASSLAFDRLDF
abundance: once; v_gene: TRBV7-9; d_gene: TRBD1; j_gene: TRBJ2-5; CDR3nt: TGTGCCAGCAGCTCCTGGACAGGGGGAGAGACCCAGTACTTC; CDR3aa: CASSSWTGGETQYF
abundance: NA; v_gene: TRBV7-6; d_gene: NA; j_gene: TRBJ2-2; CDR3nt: TGTGCCAGCAGCTTAACGGGACAGAACACCGGGGAGCTGTTTTTT; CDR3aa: CASSLTGQNTGELFF
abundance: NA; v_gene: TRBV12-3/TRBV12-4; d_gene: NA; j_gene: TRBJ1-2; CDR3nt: TGTGCCAGCAGCAACAGGGTCGGCTACACCTTC; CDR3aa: CASSNRVGYTF
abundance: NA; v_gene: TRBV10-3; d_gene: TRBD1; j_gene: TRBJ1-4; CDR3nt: TGTGCCATCAGCCGGGACAGGGGAAGGGAAAAACTGTTTTTT; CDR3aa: CAISRDRGREKLFF
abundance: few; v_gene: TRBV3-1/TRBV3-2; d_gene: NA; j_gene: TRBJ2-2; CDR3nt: TGTGCCAGCAGCCACTGGCGGCGCACCGGGGAGCTGTTTTTT; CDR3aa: CASSHWRRTGELFF
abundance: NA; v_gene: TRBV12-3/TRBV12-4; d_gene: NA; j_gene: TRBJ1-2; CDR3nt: TGTGCCAGCAGTCTGTCCTTAACAGGCTACACCTTC; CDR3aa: CASSLSLTGYTF
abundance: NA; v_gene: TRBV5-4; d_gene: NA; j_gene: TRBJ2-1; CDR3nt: TGTGCCAGCAGCTCGGCCTCTAGTCGTCTTGAGCAGTTCTTC; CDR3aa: CASSSASSRLEQFF
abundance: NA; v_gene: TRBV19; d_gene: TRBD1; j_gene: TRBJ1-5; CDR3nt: TGTGCCAGTAGTATAGAGGACAGGTATCAGCCCCAGCATTTT; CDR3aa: CASSIEDRYQPQHF
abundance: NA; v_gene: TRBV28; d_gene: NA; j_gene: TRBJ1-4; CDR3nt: TGTGCCAGCAAGGTTGGGGGGTATCGGGCTAATGAAAAACTGTTTTTT; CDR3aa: CASKVGGYRANEKLFF
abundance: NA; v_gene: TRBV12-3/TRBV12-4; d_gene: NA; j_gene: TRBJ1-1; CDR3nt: TGTGCCAGCAGTCCCGTGAGGAACACTGAAGCTTTCTTT; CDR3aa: CASSPVRNTEAFF
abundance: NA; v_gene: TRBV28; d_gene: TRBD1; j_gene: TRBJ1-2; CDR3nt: TGTGCCAGCAGTTCCACTCCCCTGGACAGGGTCCTCTATGGCTACACCTTC; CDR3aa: CASSSTPLDRVLYGYTF
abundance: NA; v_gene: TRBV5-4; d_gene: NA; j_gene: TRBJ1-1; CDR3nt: TGTGCCAGCAGCCGACAGGCAGGGGTGGTGGGTGAAGCTTTCTTT; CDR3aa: CASSRQAGVVGEAFF
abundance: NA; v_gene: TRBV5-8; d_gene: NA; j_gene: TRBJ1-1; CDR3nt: TGTGCCAGCAGCTCCGAGGGTGTAAGGGCTGAAGCTTTCTTT; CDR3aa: CASSSEGVRAEAFF